The 10 T cell receptor beta chains in this list originate from one sample, sequenced in a study of T cell responses to AZD1222 COVID-19 vaccine. The table came from immunoSEQ multiplex PCR; TCRdb's copy has only in-frame clones and leaves some out. The profile shows over 150,000 clones, 88% of them singletons. The sequences come from peripheral blood, collected on day 0 of AZD1222 vaccination. The receptor set was obtained from an adult in good health.

This clone has just one count. The J gene is TRBJ1-2, the V gene TRBV19; TRBD1 matches 9 bases. Germline CDR1 and CDR2: LNHDA and SQIVND (reference sequence). V lost 6 bases to trimming and J lost 8 bases; unmatched junction nucleotides: 7. CDR3 length: 13 amino acids. The CDR3 here is CASRSQGARGYTF. In nucleotides, the CDR3 is TGTGCCAGTAGATCACAGGGGGCGCGAGGCTACACCTTC.

V usage is TRBV28 and J usage is TRBJ1-2, with 7 bases matching TRBD1. With 3 bases clipped from V and 3 bases from J, the junction kept 7 bases outside the gene matches. This CDR3 has 15 amino acids. Germline V gene lookup returns CDR1 MDHEN and CDR2 SYDVKM. This CDR3 reads CASSLPSTGHYGYTF. DNA for the CDR3: TGTGCCAGCAGTTTGCCCTCGACAGGGCACTATGGCTACACCTTC.

The CDR3 is CAISDNMNTEAFF. The CDR3 bases are TGTGCCATCTCGGACAACATGAACACTGAAGCTTTCTTT. V is TRBV10-3 and J is TRBJ1-1, with a weak D call TRBD1 (5 bases). V was trimmed by 8 bases and J by 0 bases, leaving 10 bases between them. This CDR3 is 13 amino acids long. Germline V gene sequence: CDR1 ENHRY, CDR2 SYGVKD.

This sequence joins TRBV4-3 and TRBJ1-2, with D possibly TRBD1 on 5 matching bases. There are 16 residues in the CDR3. Germline V CDR1 and CDR2: LGHNA, YSLEER. The V and J ends lost 1 base and 4 bases respectively, with 16 bases between them. CDR3 loop: CASSQAGGTEFYGYTF. The DNA of the CDR3 is TGCGCCAGCAGCCAAGCAGGCGGGACGGAATTCTATGGCTACACCTTC.

J is TRBJ2-6 and V is TRBV7-8; D not resolved. This CDR3 is built from 16 residues. Germline CDR1 SGHVS, CDR2 FQNEAQ. The V end was cut by 6 bases, the J end by 4 bases, with 16 bases between. In nucleotides, the CDR3 is TGTGCCAGCAGACGAGAGTGGCCTTACGGGGCCAACGTCCTGACTTTC. It yields the protein CASRREWPYGANVLTF.

V gene TRBV7-3 combines with J gene TRBJ2-2; D tentatively fits TRBD1 or TRBD2 (5 bases each). Germline V gene data show CDR1 as SGHTA and CDR2 as FQGTGA. Trimming left V 4 bases short and J 6 bases short, with 12 bases between. The CDR3 sequence is 14 residues long. CDR3 in amino acids: CASSSNGGSGELFF. As DNA, the CDR3 is TGTGCCAGCAGCTCCAATGGGGGTTCCGGGGAGCTGTTTTTT.

This clone was counted many times. This chain links TRBV7-8 with TRBJ1-4; 8 nucleotides line up with TRBD1. The CDR3 loop spans 14 amino acids. The trim removed 5 bases at V and 8 bases at J, leaving 7 bases unmatched. From germline, CDR1 is SGHVS and CDR2 FQNEAQ. CDR3 bases: TGTGCCAGCAGCACAGGACAGGGACTCGAAAAACTGTTTTTT. Amino acid sequence: CASSTGQGLEKLFF.

This clone was seen just once. This chain connects TRBV28 to TRBJ1-4; maybe TRBD1 (6 bases). The CDR3 is 15 residues long. V gave up 3 bases and J gave up 8 bases, with 16 bases separating them. Germline CDR1 is MDHEN and CDR2 is SYDVKM. The CDR3 bases are TGTGCCAGCAGTTTGCCCGGGCAGGGGTTGGAAAAACTGTTTTTT. Amino acid sequence: CASSLPGQGLEKLFF.

The chain is built from TRBV20-1 and TRBJ2-5; D unresolved. CDR1 and CDR2 (germline): DFQATT, SNEGSKA (reference sequence). There are 11 residues in the CDR3. V was trimmed by 4 bases and J by 1 base, leaving 4 bases between them. The CDR3: CSANSQETQYF. CDR3 nucleotide sequence: TGCAGTGCTAACAGCCAAGAGACCCAGTACTTC.

J is TRBJ1-2 and V is TRBV6-2 or TRBV6-3; the D is unclear. The CDR3 covers 16 residues. Germline V gene sequence: CDR1 MNHEY, CDR2 SVGEGT. V was pared by 6 bases and J by 4 bases, with 21 bases between. This chain's CDR3 is CASSPRGGVSSYGYTF. CDR3 bases: TGTGCCAGCAGCCCTAGAGGCGGGGTATCTTCCTATGGCTACACCTTC.